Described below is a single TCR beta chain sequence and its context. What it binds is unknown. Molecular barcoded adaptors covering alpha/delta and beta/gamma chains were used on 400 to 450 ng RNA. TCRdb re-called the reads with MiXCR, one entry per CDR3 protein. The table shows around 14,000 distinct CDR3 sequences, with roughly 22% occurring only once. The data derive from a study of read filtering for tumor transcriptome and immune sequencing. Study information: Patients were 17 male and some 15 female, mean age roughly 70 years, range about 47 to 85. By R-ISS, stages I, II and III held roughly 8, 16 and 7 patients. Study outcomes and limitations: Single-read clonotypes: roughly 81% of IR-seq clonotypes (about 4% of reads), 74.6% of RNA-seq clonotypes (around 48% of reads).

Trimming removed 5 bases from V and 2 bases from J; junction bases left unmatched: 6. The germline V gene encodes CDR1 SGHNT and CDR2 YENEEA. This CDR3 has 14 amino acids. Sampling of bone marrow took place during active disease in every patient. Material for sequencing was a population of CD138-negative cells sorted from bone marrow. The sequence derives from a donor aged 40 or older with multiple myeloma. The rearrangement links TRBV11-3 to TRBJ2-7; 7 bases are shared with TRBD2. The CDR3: CASSPAGTTYEQYF. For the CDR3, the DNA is TGTGCCAGCAGCCCCGCCGGGACTACCTACGAGCAGTACTTC. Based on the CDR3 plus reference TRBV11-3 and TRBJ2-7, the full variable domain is EAGVVQSPRYKIIEKKQPVAFWCNPISGHNTLYWYLQNLGQGPELLIRYENEEAVDDSQLPKDRFSAERLKGVDSTLKIQPAELGDSAVYLCASSPAGTTYEQYFGPGTRLTVT.